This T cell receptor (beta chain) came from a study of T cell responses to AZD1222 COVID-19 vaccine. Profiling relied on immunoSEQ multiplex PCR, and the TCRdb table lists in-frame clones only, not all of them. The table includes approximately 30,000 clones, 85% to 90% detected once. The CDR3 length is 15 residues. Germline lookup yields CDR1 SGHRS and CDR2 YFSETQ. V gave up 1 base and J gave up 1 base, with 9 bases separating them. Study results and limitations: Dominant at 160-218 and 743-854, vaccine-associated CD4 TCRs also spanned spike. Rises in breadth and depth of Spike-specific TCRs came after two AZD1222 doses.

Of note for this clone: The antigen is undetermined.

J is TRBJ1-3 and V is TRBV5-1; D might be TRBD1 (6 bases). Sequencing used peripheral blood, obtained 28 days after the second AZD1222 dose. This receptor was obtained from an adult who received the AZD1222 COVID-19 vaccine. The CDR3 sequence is CASSLSGASGNTIYF. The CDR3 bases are TGCGCCAGCAGCTTGTCAGGGGCTTCTGGAAACACCATATATTTT.